This note documents a single T cell receptor beta chain sequence. Its antigen is as yet unknown. The CDR3 covers 15 residues. The V end lost 5 bases, the J end lost 0 bases, and 8 bases lay between the germline ends. In germline, CDR1 is MNHNS, CDR2 SASEGT. These data are taken from a study of metastatic and nonmetastatic thyroid tumors. The wider study: Repertoire comparison spanned blood and tumor or nodule tissue of malignant and benign thyroid patients.

In the authors' workflow: Clinicopathological groups differed in CDR3, with these differences serving to build a distant-metastasis classifier for papillary thyroid cancer. TCRdb used MiXCR to call clones anew from the PCR reads. The V and J calls and clone size come from TCRdb's table, not from the authors' own analysis. The table has roughly 7,800 clones, under 35% seen once. Until they underwent thyroid surgery, no patient had received any treatment. Broader study findings: As reported, TCR beta diversity in blood and tumor was significantly higher in malignant thyroid tumors than in benign nodules.

Material for sequencing was tumor tissue. This rearrangement joins TRBV6-1 to TRBJ2-6; D unresolved. The TCR was taken from a male donor with papillary thyroid cancer or a benign thyroid nodule (not recorded which). Some clones in this sample may be carry-over from other donors' samples. The DNA for the CDR3 is TGTGCCAGCAGTTCAGACGACTCTGGGGCCAACGTCCTGACTTTC. Residues: CASSSDDSGANVLTF.